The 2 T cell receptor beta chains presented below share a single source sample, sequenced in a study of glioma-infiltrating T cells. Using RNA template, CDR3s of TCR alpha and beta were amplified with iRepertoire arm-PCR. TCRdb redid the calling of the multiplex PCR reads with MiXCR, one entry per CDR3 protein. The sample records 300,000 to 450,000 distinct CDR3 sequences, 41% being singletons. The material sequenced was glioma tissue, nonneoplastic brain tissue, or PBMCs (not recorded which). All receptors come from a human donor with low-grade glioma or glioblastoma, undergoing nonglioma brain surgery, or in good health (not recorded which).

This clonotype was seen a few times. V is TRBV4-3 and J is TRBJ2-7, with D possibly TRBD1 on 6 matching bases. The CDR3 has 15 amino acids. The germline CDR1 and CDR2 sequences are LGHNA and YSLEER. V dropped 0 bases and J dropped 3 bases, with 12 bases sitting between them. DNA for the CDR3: TGCGCCAGCAGCCAAGATCCGGACAGAATCTACGAGCAGTACTTC. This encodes CASSQDPDRIYEQYF.

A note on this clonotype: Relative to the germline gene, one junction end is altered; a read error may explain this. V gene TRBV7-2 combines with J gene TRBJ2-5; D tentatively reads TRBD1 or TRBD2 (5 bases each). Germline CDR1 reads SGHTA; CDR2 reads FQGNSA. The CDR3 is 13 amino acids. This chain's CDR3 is CASSPPPREIQYF. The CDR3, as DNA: TGTGCCAGCAGCCCGCCGCCCAGGGAGATCCAGTACTTC.